The 26 T cell receptor beta chains below all came from one sample that was sequenced in a study of shared clonotypes between healthy human individuals. Measured with immunoSEQ multiplex PCR; TCRdb has only the in-frame clones, and not every one. The sample has more than 900,000 clones, around three quarters seen once. The material sequenced was memory CD4+ T cells from PBMCs. Described subset: CD45RA-negative fraction. These receptor sequences come from a man between 18 and 35 years old in good health. Some clones in this sample may be carry-over from other donors' samples.

This chain uses TRBV5-8 with TRBJ2-7, with D unclear. From germline, CDR1 is SGHTS and CDR2 YDEGEE. Trimming took 6 bases from V and 0 from J, leaving 10 bases between them. This CDR3 has 13 residues. The CDR3 bases are TGTGCCAGCATCCCATCTGCCTCCTACGAGCAGTACTTC. Translating it yields CASIPSASYEQYF.

The J gene is TRBJ2-1, the V gene TRBV7-2; possibly TRBD1 or TRBD2 for D (5 bases each). The V end lost 4 bases, the J end lost 3 bases, and 13 bases lay between the germline ends. CDR1 is SGHTA, CDR2 FQGNSA, per germline. The CDR3 is 15 residues long. CDR3 sequence: CASSSGPQDYNEQFF. The CDR3 nucleotides are TGTGCCAGCAGCTCGGGACCACAGGACTACAATGAGCAGTTCTTC. The full variable domain, its missing parts supplied by reference TRBV7-2 and TRBJ2-1, is GAGVSQSPSNKVTEKGKDVELRCDPISGHTALYWYRQSLGQGLEFLIYFQGNSAPDKSGLPSDRFSAERTGGSVSTLTIQRTQQEDSAVYLCASSSGPQDYNEQFFGPGTRLTVL.

This chain links TRBV6-6 with TRBJ2-7; tentative D call: TRBD1 (5 bases). Germline CDR1 reads MNHNY; CDR2 reads SVGAGI (reference sequence). This CDR3 has 15 residues. With 5 bases removed from V and 7 bases from J, the gap between germline ends came to 21 bases. CDR3 sequence: CASSKNLDTLGEQYF. DNA of the CDR3: TGTGCCAGCAGTAAAAACTTGGACACACTGGGGGAGCAGTACTTC.

The chain combines TRBV28 with TRBJ1-5, with 8 bases matching TRBD1. The CDR3 is 16 residues long. CDR1 and CDR2 (germline): MDHEN, SYDVKM. The V segment lost 5 bases and the J segment 3 bases; nucleotides outside the gene matches: 9. CDR3 bases: TGTGCCAGCAGTATCCGGACAGGGAGAATCAATCAGCCCCAGCATTTT. Translation gives CASSIRTGRINQPQHF.

The chain joins TRBV6-5 to TRBJ2-3; D unclear. Trimming removed 10 bases from V and 5 bases from J, with 13 bases in between. Germline V lookup: CDR1 MNHEY, CDR2 SVGAGI. The CDR3 consists of 12 residues. CDR3 DNA sequence: TGTGCCACCATAAGTTCGGGAGATACGCAGTATTTT. This sequence encodes CATISSGDTQYF.

This clone was seen more than once but under ten times. V is TRBV27 and J is TRBJ2-1; no reliable D call. The germline V and J ends were trimmed by 7 bases and 12 bases, with 13 bases remaining between them. Looked up from germline, CDR1 is MNHEY and CDR2 is SMNVEV (reference sequence). The CDR3 is 11 amino acids. The CDR3 sequence is CASKSPRGQFF. As DNA, the CDR3 is TGTGCCAGCAAATCACCACGTGGGCAGTTCTTC.

The V gene is TRBV11-3, the J gene TRBJ2-1, with a possible D match to TRBD1 (8 bases). Germline CDR1 is SGHNT and CDR2 is YENEEA. CDR3 length: 16 residues. The V and J ends lost 1 base and 7 bases respectively, with 17 bases between them. CDR3 DNA sequence: TGTGCCAGCAGCTTAGTACGGACAGGGACTATGAATGAGCAGTTCTTC. It encodes CASSLVRTGTMNEQFF.

To note about this clone: Given a far larger clone just one base away, this is likely a sequencing read error. This sample includes further DNA sequences coding for the same CDR3. The J gene is TRBJ2-3, the V gene TRBV18; no clear D. The V and J ends lost 4 bases and 0 bases respectively, with 2 bases between them. The CDR3 consists of 12 residues. CDR1 KGHSH and CDR2 LQKENI come from the germline V gene. The CDR3 DNA reads TGTGCCAGCTCACTCAGCACAGATACGCAGTATTTT. Its translation: CASSLSTDTQYF. Full variable domain (missing parts from reference TRBV18 and TRBJ2-3): NAGVMQNPRHLVRRRGQEARLRCSPMKGHSHVYWYRQLPEEGLKFMVYLQKENIIDESGMPKERFSAEFPKEGPSILRIQQVVRGDSAAYFCASSLSTDTQYFGPGTRLTVL.

This clone came up a few times. The V gene is TRBV7-2, the J gene TRBJ2-7; 8 bases map to TRBD2. Germline V gene lookup returns CDR1 SGHTA and CDR2 FQGNSA. The CDR3 is made up of 15 amino acids. Trimming at V came to 4 bases and at J to 3 bases, leaving 8 bases not matched to a gene. CDR3 DNA: TGTGCCAGCAGCTCCTCGGGGCTAGCGGGCTACGAGCAGTACTTC. Amino acids: CASSSSGLAGYEQYF.

The V call is TRBV4-1, the J call TRBJ1-2; possible D gene TRBD1, 6 bases. Trimming took 1 base from V and 8 from J, leaving 20 bases between them. CDR1 is MGHRA and CDR2 is YSYEKL in the germline V gene. This CDR3 has 16 residues. The chain's CDR3 is CASSQVFGGLERGYTF. The CDR3 region has the DNA TGCGCCAGCAGCCAAGTTTTCGGGGGGCTGGAGAGAGGCTACACCTTC.

In this sample, this clone turned up a few times. The rearrangement links TRBV7-3 to TRBJ2-3, with D possibly called TRBD1 or TRBD2 (5 bases each). The CDR3 runs 15 residues. Germline CDR1 and CDR2: SGHTA and FQGTGA. V was trimmed by 5 bases and J by 6 bases, leaving 18 bases between them. The CDR3 nucleotides read TGTGCCAGCAGCCCCACGGGACGGTTATGGGATACGCAGTATTTT. Its protein product is CASSPTGRLWDTQYF.

The rearrangement links TRBV4-2 to TRBJ1-4; the D gene is possibly TRBD1 (5 bases). Trimming shortened V by 0 bases and J by 7 bases, and 15 bases separated the two germline ends. CDR3 length: 16 residues. Germline CDR1 is LGHNA and CDR2 is YNFKEQ. Here the CDR3 DNA reads TGTGCCAGCAGCCAAGATTGGGGGGTAAAGGGTGAAAAACTGTTTTTT. It is translated as CASSQDWGVKGEKLFF.

To note about this clone: Other nucleotide sequences in the sample specify the same CDR3. V usage is TRBV7-2 and J usage is TRBJ1-2; the D gene is possibly TRBD1 (5 bases). This CDR3 has 12 residues. Per the germline V gene, CDR1 is SGHTA and CDR2 is FQGNSA. V lost 5 bases and J lost 5, with 9 bases in between. CDR3 bases: TGTGCCAGCAGCATCCAGGGATATGGCTACACCTTC. Its translation is CASSIQGYGYTF.

This chain connects TRBV28 to TRBJ1-5; 9 nucleotides align to TRBD1. The CDR3 length is 17 residues. V lost 5 bases to trimming and J lost 5 bases; unmatched junction nucleotides: 13. Germline CDR1 and CDR2: MDHEN and SYDVKM. DNA for the CDR3: TGTGCCAGCAGTACCCCTGGGACAGGGACCCTTCATCAGCCCCAGCATTTT. It encodes CASSTPGTGTLHQPQHF.

The gene calls are TRBV19 and TRBJ2-5, with 9 nucleotides matching TRBD1. This CDR3 contains 13 residues. The junction had 9 bases not matched to a gene; V was cut back by 6 bases and J by 10 bases. The V gene's germline CDR1 is LNHDA and CDR2 SQIVND (reference sequence). CDR3 in amino acids: CASSRGQGGSQYF. CDR3 bases: TGTGCCAGTAGCCGGGGACAGGGAGGGAGCCAGTACTTC. Combining the CDR3 with reference TRBV19 and TRBJ2-5 gives the whole variable domain DGGITQSPKYLFRKEGQNVTLSCEQNLNHDAMYWYRQDPGQGLRLIYYSQIVNDFQKGDIAEGYSVSREKKESFPLTVTSAQKNPTAFYLCASSRGQGGSQYFGPGTRLLVL.

The rearrangement links TRBV9 to TRBJ2-1; 12 bases match TRBD2. The CDR3 spans 15 residues. V shed 2 bases and J 8 bases; nucleotides not matched to a gene: 5. Germline-derived CDR1 and CDR2 are SGDLS and YYNGEE. As DNA, the CDR3 is TGTGCCAGCAGCGTGACTAGCGGGAGCGGCGATGAGCAGTTCTTC. This encodes CASSVTSGSGDEQFF.

J is TRBJ2-3 and V is TRBV5-1; 8 bases map to TRBD2. Germline V gene data show CDR1 as SGHRS and CDR2 as YFSETQ. CDR3 size: 16 residues. The ends lost 3 bases at V and 0 bases at J; junction bases unmatched: 6. The CDR3 is CASSSRLAQSTDTQYF. DNA for the CDR3: TGCGCCAGCAGCTCGCGACTAGCGCAAAGCACAGATACGCAGTATTTT.

This chain uses TRBV5-6 with TRBJ1-2; unclear D gene. Germline V CDR1 and CDR2: SGHDT, YYEEEE. The CDR3 has 14 residues. V was clipped by 4 bases and J by 3 bases, with 13 bases between them. The CDR3 spells CASSLGSIHYGYTF. The CDR3 coding sequence is TGTGCCAGCAGCCTAGGGAGTATACACTATGGCTACACCTTC.

J is TRBJ1-5 and V is TRBV29-1; no reliable D call. Germline V gene data show CDR1 as SQVTM and CDR2 as ANQGSEA. Deletions cut 6 bases from V and 2 bases from J, with 11 bases between. This CDR3 has 13 residues. For the CDR3, the DNA is TGCAGCGTGATAAATGACGGCAATCAGCCCCAGCATTTT. Translating gives CSVINDGNQPQHF.

With regard to this clone: Other nucleotide sequences from this sample produce the same CDR3. The gene calls are TRBV2 and TRBJ2-7; D is uncertain. V was pared by 8 bases and J by 1 base, with 9 bases between. This CDR3 is built from 12 residues. Looked up from germline, CDR1 is SNHLY and CDR2 is FYNNEI. The CDR3 reads CASRASSYEQYF. The CDR3 nucleotides are TGTGCCAGCCGGGCCTCATCCTACGAGCAGTACTTC.

CDR3 residues: CASSRGRSSGANVLTF. The CDR3 region has the DNA TGTGCCAGCAGCCGGGGACGTTCCTCTGGGGCCAACGTCCTGACTTTC. This rearrangement joins TRBV7-3 to TRBJ2-6; D is tentatively TRBD1 or TRBD2 (5 bases each). V was shortened by 5 bases and J by 0 bases, with 11 bases between the two germline ends. The CDR3 is 16 residues long. The germline V gene has CDR1 SGHTA and CDR2 FQGTGA. Filled out from reference TRBV7-3 and TRBJ2-6, the complete variable domain reads GAGVSQTPSNKVTEKGKYVELRCDPISGHTALYWYRQSLGQGPEFLIYFQGTGAADDSGLPNDRFFAVRPEGSVSTLKIQRTERGDSAVYLCASSRGRSSGANVLTFGAGSRLTVL.

The rearrangement joins TRBV5-1 to TRBJ2-7; possibly TRBD1 or TRBD2 for D (5 bases each). The CDR3 spans 15 residues. CDR1 and CDR2 (germline): SGHRS, YFSETQ. V lost 4 bases, J lost 5 bases, and 19 bases lay in between. Written as DNA, the CDR3 is TGCGCCAGCAGCATGGGCGCAGGGCTCGGGGACGAGCAGTACTTC. It translates to CASSMGAGLGDEQYF.

The rearrangement uses TRBV2 and TRBJ1-3; D gene unclear. Per the germline V gene, CDR1 is SNHLY and CDR2 is FYNNEI. This CDR3 comprises 14 residues. V lost 4 bases to trimming and J lost 0 bases, with 7 bases between them. CDR3 nucleotide sequence: TGTGCCAGCAGTGGACACCTCTCTGGAAACACCATATATTTT. It codes for CASSGHLSGNTIYF.

The table lists this clone with a few counts. J is TRBJ2-3 and V is TRBV6-1; 9 bases line up with TRBD2. The CDR3 spans 18 residues. Per the germline V gene, CDR1 is MNHNS and CDR2 is SASEGT. J lost 0 bases, V lost 1 base, and 8 bases had no gene match. In DNA, the CDR3 is TGTGCCAGCAGTGAAGTAGGGACTAGCAGTACTAGCACAGATACGCAGTATTTT. Translated: CASSEVGTSSTSTDTQYF.

V is TRBV5-1 and J is TRBJ2-2, with D unclear. Germline CDR1 and CDR2: SGHRS and YFSETQ. This CDR3 is built from 14 residues. V dropped 4 bases and J dropped 0 bases, with 7 bases sitting between them. This CDR3 is CASSGNANTGELFF. The CDR3 nucleotides read TGCGCCAGCAGCGGAAACGCGAACACCGGGGAGCTGTTTTTT.

This clone was seen repeatedly, ten times or more. The sample carries other DNA sequences with the same CDR3. The CDR3 sequence: CASSLAGGTNTGELFF. In DNA form, the CDR3 reads TGCGCCAGCAGCCTAGCGGGAGGGACGAACACCGGGGAGCTGTTTTTT. The chain links TRBV5-1 to TRBJ2-2, with 12 bases lining up with TRBD2. With 4 bases clipped from V and 0 bases from J, the junction kept 1 base outside the gene matches. CDR1 is SGHRS and CDR2 is YFSETQ in the germline V gene. The CDR3 covers 16 residues.